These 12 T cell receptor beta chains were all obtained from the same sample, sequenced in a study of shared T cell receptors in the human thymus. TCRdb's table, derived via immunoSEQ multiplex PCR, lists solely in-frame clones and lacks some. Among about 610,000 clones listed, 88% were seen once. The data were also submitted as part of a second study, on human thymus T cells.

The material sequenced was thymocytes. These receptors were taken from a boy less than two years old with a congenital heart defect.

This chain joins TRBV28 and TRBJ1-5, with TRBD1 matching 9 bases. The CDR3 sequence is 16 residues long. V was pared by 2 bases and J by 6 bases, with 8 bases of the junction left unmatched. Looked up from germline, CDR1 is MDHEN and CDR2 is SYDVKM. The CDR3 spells CASSLKRQGVGQPQHF. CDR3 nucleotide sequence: TGTGCCAGCAGTTTAAAGAGACAGGGGGTTGGTCAGCCCCAGCATTTT.

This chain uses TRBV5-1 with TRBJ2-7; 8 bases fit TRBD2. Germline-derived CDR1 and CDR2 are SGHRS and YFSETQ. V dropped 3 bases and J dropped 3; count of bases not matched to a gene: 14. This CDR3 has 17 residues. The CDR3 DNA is TGCGCCAGCAGCTCTATTGGGACGGGAGGGCTAAGCTACGAGCAGTACTTC. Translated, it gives CASSSIGTGGLSYEQYF. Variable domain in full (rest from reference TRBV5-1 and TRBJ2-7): KAGVTQTPRYLIKTRGQQVTLSCSPISGHRSVSWYQQTPGQGLQFLFEYFSETQRNKGNFPGRFSGRQFSNSRSEMNVSTLELGDSALYLCASSSIGTGGLSYEQYFGPGTRLTVT.

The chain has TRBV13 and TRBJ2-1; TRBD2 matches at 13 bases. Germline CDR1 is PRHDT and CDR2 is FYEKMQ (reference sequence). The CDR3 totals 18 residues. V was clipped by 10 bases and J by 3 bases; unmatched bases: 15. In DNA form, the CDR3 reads TGTGCCATCACGAAGGAAACTAGCGGGAGGGTCCTCTACAATGAGCAGTTCTTC. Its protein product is CAITKETSGRVLYNEQFF.

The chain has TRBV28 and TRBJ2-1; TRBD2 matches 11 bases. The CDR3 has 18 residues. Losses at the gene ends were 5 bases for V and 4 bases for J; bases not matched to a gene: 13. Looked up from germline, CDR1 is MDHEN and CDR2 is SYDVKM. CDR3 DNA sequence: TGTGCCAGCAGTCCACGTACTAGCGGGAGAGAACCTTACAATGAGCAGTTCTTC. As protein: CASSPRTSGREPYNEQFF.

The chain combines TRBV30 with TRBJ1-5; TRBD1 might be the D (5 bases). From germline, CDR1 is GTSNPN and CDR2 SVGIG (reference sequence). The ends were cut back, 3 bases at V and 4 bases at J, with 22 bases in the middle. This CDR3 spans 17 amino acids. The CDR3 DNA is TGTGCCTGGAGAAGCGGGGGTCCCTCTTTTAGGAATCAGCCCCAGCATTTT. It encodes CAWRSGGPSFRNQPQHF.

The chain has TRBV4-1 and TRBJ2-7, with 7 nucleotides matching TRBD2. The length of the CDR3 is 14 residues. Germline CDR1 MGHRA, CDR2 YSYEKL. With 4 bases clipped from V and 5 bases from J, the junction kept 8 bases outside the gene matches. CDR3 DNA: TGCGCCAGCAGCCCGCGGACTAGAGGAAACGAGCAGTACTTC. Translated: CASSPRTRGNEQYF.

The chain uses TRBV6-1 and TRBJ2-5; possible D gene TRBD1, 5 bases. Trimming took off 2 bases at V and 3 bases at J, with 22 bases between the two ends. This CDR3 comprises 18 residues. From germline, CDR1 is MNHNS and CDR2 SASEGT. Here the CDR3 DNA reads TGTGCCAGCAGTGAATTCTTCAGGCAGGGTGGTCGGAAAGAGACCCAGTACTTC. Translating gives CASSEFFRQGGRKETQYF.

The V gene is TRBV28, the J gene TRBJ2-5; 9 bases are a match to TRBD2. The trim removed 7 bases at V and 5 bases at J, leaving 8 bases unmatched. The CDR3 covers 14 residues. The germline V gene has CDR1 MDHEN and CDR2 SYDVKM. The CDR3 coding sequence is TGTGCCAGCAAGGCTAGCGGGATAGGGGAGACCCAGTACTTC. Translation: CASKASGIGETQYF. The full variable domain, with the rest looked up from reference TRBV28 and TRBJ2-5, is DVKVTQSSRYLVKRTGEKVFLECVQDMDHENMFWYRQDPGLGLRLIYFSYDVKMKEKGDIPEGYSVSREKKERFSLILESASTNQTSMYLCASKASGIGETQYFGPGTRLLVL.

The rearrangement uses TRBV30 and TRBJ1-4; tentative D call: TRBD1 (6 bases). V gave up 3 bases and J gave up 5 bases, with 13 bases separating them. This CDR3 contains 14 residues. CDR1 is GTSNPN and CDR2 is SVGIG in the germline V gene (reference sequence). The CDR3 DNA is TGTGCCTGGAGCGTGACAGGAACAAATGAAAAACTGTTTTTT. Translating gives CAWSVTGTNEKLFF. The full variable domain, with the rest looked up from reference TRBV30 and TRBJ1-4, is SQTIHQWPATLVQPVGSPLSLECTVEGTSNPNLYWYRQAAGRGLQLLFYSVGIGQISSEVPQNLSASRPQDRQFILSSKKLLLSDSGFYLCAWSVTGTNEKLFFGSGTQLSVL.

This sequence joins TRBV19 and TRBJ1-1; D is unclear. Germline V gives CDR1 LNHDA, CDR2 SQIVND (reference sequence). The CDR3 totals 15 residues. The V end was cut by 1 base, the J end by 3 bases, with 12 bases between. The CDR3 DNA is TGTGCCAGTAGTATAGTCGGAGGCCGGGACACTGAAGCTTTCTTT. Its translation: CASSIVGGRDTEAFF.

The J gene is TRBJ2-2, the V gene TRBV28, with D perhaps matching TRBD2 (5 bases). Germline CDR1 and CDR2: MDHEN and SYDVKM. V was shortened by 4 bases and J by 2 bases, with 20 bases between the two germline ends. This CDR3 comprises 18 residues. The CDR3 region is CASSSPKGVGENTGELFF. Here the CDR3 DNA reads TGTGCCAGCAGTTCCCCCAAGGGTGTGGGAGAAAACACCGGGGAGCTGTTTTTT.

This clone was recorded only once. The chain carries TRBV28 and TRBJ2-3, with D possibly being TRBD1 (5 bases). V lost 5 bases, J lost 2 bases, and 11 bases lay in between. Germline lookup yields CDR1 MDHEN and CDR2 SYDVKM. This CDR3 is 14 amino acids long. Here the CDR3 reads CASSLPTATDTQYF. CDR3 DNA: TGTGCCAGCAGTCTCCCGACAGCCACAGATACGCAGTATTTT.